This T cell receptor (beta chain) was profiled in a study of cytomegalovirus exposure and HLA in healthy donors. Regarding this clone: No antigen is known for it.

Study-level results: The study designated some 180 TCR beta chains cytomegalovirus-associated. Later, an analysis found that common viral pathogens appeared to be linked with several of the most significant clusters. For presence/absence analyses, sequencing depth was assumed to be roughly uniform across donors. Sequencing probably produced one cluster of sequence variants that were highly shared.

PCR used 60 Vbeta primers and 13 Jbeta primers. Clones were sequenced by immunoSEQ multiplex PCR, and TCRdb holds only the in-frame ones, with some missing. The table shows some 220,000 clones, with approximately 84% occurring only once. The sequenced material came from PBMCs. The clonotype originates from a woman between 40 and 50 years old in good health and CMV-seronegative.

Here the CDR3 DNA reads TGTGCCAGCAGCCGGCAAAGCGACTACGAGCAGTACTTC. This encodes CASSRQSDYEQYF. The chain employs TRBV5-5 and TRBJ2-7; D gene uncertain. V lost 4 bases and J 3 bases, leaving 11 bases between the germline ends. CDR1 SGHKS and CDR2 YYEKEE come from the germline V gene (reference sequence). The CDR3 spans 13 residues.